Presented here are 28 T cell receptor beta chains from one specimen sequenced in a study of blood T cells in healthy people across ages. It was with a sample-barcoded 5' primer and a J-beta primer mix that a second PCR of roughly 6 to 12 cycles was run. TCRdb re-derived calls from the 5' RACE reads in MiXCR, one entry per CDR3 protein. Of 1.4 million to 1.5 million distinct CDR3 sequences listed, 42% are singletons. The sample consisted of blood. These receptors all come from a young woman in good health.

This sequence joins TRBV6-6 and TRBJ2-3; 8 bases align to TRBD2. The V gene's germline CDR1 is MNHNY and CDR2 SVGAGI (reference sequence). The CDR3 contains 14 residues. V lost 6 bases, J lost 4 bases, and 6 bases stayed unmatched. Here the CDR3 DNA reads TGTGCCAGCAGAATCACCGGGGGGGCAGATACGCAGTATTTT. The encoded protein is CASRITGGADTQYF.

This chain uses TRBV2 with TRBJ1-6, with D possibly matching TRBD1 (5 bases). Germline CDR1 SNHLY, CDR2 FYNNEI. V was cut by 3 bases and J by 15 bases, with 24 bases left in between. The CDR3 runs to 16 residues. In DNA, the CDR3 is TGTGCCAGCAGTGAGTACCTTGGGGCAGCGGAATTTGGCCTCCACTTT. Its translation: CASSEYLGAAEFGLHF.

This clonotype was detected only a few times. The chain couples TRBV27 to TRBJ2-5, with 8 nucleotides matching TRBD1. The length of the CDR3 is 15 residues. The J segment lost 5 bases and the V segment lost 3 bases, leaving 8 bases of the junction unmatched. Germline values: CDR1 MNHEY, CDR2 SMNVEV (reference sequence). The CDR3 DNA sequence: TGTGCCAGCAGTTTTGGGACAGGCGCTCGCGAGACCCAGTACTTC. The encoded protein is CASSFGTGARETQYF.

The V call is TRBV15, the J call TRBJ2-5; TRBD1 agrees at 7 bases. The germline CDR1 and CDR2 sequences are LNHNV and YYDKDF (reference sequence). V dropped 1 base and J dropped 11; count of bases not matched to a gene: 16. The CDR3 extends over 16 amino acids. CDR3 amino acids: CATSRVTGTVRDEQYF. The CDR3 coding sequence is TGTGCCACCAGCAGAGTGACCGGGACAGTTCGGGATGAGCAGTACTTC.

This clonotype appeared a few times. The chain combines TRBV11-2 with TRBJ2-5, with D uncertain. CDR1 SGHAT and CDR2 FQNNGV come from the germline V gene. The CDR3 length is 11 residues. V dropped 5 bases and J dropped 6 bases, with 7 bases sitting between them. The CDR3 spells CASSITKTQYF. The CDR3 coding sequence is TGTGCCAGCAGCATCACAAAGACCCAGTACTTC.

V usage is TRBV20-1 and J usage is TRBJ2-1; 8 bases agree with TRBD2. J was trimmed by 6 bases and V by 6 bases; bases with no gene match: 10. The V gene's germline CDR1 is DFQATT and CDR2 SNEGSKA (reference sequence). The CDR3 is 14 amino acids. The CDR3 here is CSALGGAQPNEQFF. CDR3 nucleotide sequence: TGCAGTGCCCTCGGGGGGGCCCAGCCCAATGAGCAGTTCTTC.

The CDR3 protein is CASSYSPSGGGNEQFF. The CDR3 DNA follows: TGTGCCAGCAGTTACTCACCCAGCGGGGGAGGCAATGAGCAGTTCTTC. The chain couples TRBV6-5 to TRBJ2-1, with 8 bases fitting TRBD2. The germline V gene encodes CDR1 MNHEY and CDR2 SVGAGI. CDR3 length: 16 residues. V lost 0 bases, J lost 6 bases, and 7 bases stayed unmatched.

For this clonotype: This may arise from a read error, as a much more abundant clone is one base away. This sequence joins TRBV11-2 and TRBJ2-1; 11 bases are shared with TRBD2. CDR3 size: 14 residues. Germline loops: CDR1 SGHAT, CDR2 FQNNGV. The CDR3, as DNA: TGTGCCAGCGGCTTAGCGGGAGGGCTCAATGAGCAGTTCTTC. Protein sequence: CASGLAGGLNEQFF. Using reference TRBV11-2 and TRBJ2-1 for the parts outside the CDR3, the full variable domain is EAGVAQSPRYKIIEKRQSVAFWCNPISGHATLYWYQQILGQGPKLLIQFQNNGVVDDSQLPKDRFSAERLKGVDSTLKIQPAKLEDSAVYLCASGLAGGLNEQFFGPGTRLTVL.

This clonotype has only a few counts. The chain recombines TRBV20-1 with TRBJ2-1; perhaps TRBD1 as D (6 bases). The germline V and J ends were trimmed by 5 bases and 9 bases, with 14 bases remaining between them. Germline V gives CDR1 DFQATT, CDR2 SNEGSKA (reference sequence). The CDR3 runs 12 residues. CDR3 DNA: TGCAGTGCTGATACAGGGCTCGGTGAGCAGTTCTTC. Translated: CSADTGLGEQFF.

In its sample, this clonotype was seen a few times. The chain is built from TRBV12-3 or TRBV12-4 and TRBJ1-4, with a weak D call TRBD1 (5 bases). Between the trimmed V and J ends, which lost 6 bases and 10 bases, there was a span of 15 bases. CDR3 length: 13 residues. The CDR3 here is CASSPGTEGKLFF. In nucleotides, the CDR3 is TGTGCCAGCAGCCCCGGGACTGAAGGAAAACTGTTTTTT.

As to this clonotype: Possible read error: a much larger clone is one base away. V is TRBV7-2 and J is TRBJ2-1; D could derive from TRBD1 or TRBD2 (5 bases each). Per the germline V gene, CDR1 is SGHTA and CDR2 is FQGNSA. This CDR3 contains 17 residues. V gave up 3 bases and J gave up 7 bases, with 22 bases separating them. In DNA form, the CDR3 reads TGTGCCAGCAGCTTTATAATCGGGGCTAGAGGGACGAATGAGCAGTTCTTC. Its translation is CASSFIIGARGTNEQFF. The full variable domain, rest sourced from reference TRBV7-2 and TRBJ2-1, is GAGVSQSPSNKVTEKGKDVELRCDPISGHTALYWYRQSLGQGLEFLIYFQGNSAPDKSGLPSDRFSAERTGGSVSTLTIQRTQQEDSAVYLCASSFIIGARGTNEQFFGPGTRLTVL.

This clonotype has just a few counts. The CDR3 protein is CSVEGQGLRYGYTF. DNA for the CDR3: TGCAGCGTTGAGGGGCAGGGGTTAAGATATGGCTACACCTTC. This chain uses TRBV29-1 with TRBJ1-2; D possibly corresponds to TRBD1 (6 bases). V lost 3 bases to trimming and J lost 5 bases, with 16 bases between them. Germline loops: CDR1 SQVTM, CDR2 ANQGSEA. This CDR3 has 14 residues.

This sequence joins TRBV4-1 and TRBJ2-2; 8 positions agree with TRBD2. The CDR3 covers 17 residues. Germline CDR1 and CDR2: MGHRA and YSYEKL. The V and J ends lost 0 bases and 5 bases, in that order; junction bases with no gene match: 8. CDR3 bases: TGCGCCAGCAGCCAAGATTCCCGGGGGGGCCGTACCGGGGAGCTGTTTTTT. It encodes CASSQDSRGGRTGELFF.

The V and J genes are TRBV27 and TRBJ2-4; TRBD1 matches 9 bases. TRBJ2-7 matches the DNA end more closely, so the J call is doubtful. Per germline, CDR1 MNHEY and CDR2 SMNVEV (reference sequence). The CDR3 runs to 16 residues. The CDR3 bases are TGTGCCAGCAGCCGCTCTCCGGGACAGGGAGTGAACGAGCAGTACTTC. As protein: CASSRSPGQGVNEQYF.

This chain joins TRBV20-1 and TRBJ2-1; 7 nucleotides match TRBD1. The CDR3 consists of 11 residues. After removal of 5 bases from V and 15 bases from J, the junction contained 10 bases not matched to a gene. Germline assignment: CDR1 DFQATT and CDR2 SNEGSKA (reference sequence). DNA of the CDR3: TGCAGTGCTGGGACCGGGACAGTCCCGTTCTTC. This gives the protein CSAGTGTVPFF.

The chain recombines TRBV2 with TRBJ1-4, with D perhaps matching TRBD1 (6 bases). Germline CDR1 reads SNHLY; CDR2 reads FYNNEI. V was pared by 5 bases and J by 10 bases, with 20 bases between. The CDR3 loop spans 15 amino acids. The CDR3 DNA is TGTGCCAGCAGTACACAAACAGGGACGGGGGGAAAACTGTTTTTT. This gives the protein CASSTQTGTGGKLFF.

The genes are TRBV6-5 and TRBJ2-7; the D is unclear. Germline CDR1 reads MNHEY; CDR2 reads SVGAGI. V dropped 6 bases and J dropped 1 base, with 10 bases sitting between them. The CDR3 has 13 residues. The CDR3 is CASRWTASYEQYF. DNA of the CDR3: TGTGCCAGCAGATGGACGGCATCCTACGAGCAGTACTTC.

This clonotype showed up just a few times. V usage is TRBV7-2 and J usage is TRBJ2-3; D unclear. The germline gives CDR1 SGHTA, CDR2 FQGNSA. Trimming took off 5 bases at V and 2 bases at J, with 20 bases between the two ends. The CDR3 consists of 17 residues. CDR3 DNA: TGTGCCAGCAGCACCCCCGAAGGACGGACCATCACAGATACGCAGTATTTT. Protein sequence: CASSTPEGRTITDTQYF.

This clonotype was seen only a few times. The V gene is TRBV4-1, the J gene TRBJ2-1; D may be TRBD2 (6 bases). Germline CDR1 is MGHRA and CDR2 is YSYEKL. Trimming removed 4 bases from V and 8 bases from J, with 18 bases in between. This CDR3 has 15 residues. CDR3 sequence reads: CASSRRLVGGDEQFF. Written as DNA, the CDR3 is TGCGCCAGCAGCCGAAGACTAGTCGGAGGGGATGAGCAGTTCTTC.

This clonotype was picked up a small number of times. V and J are TRBV6-5 and TRBJ1-1; D call uncertain. Germline V gene sequence: CDR1 MNHEY, CDR2 SVGAGI. The CDR3 is made up of 13 amino acids. The V and J ends lost 0 bases and 5 bases respectively, with 7 bases between them. This chain's CDR3 is CASSYSRYTEAFF. The CDR3 coding sequence is TGTGCCAGCAGTTACTCGAGATATACTGAAGCTTTCTTT.

This clonotype was seen more than once but under ten times. J is TRBJ1-2 and V is TRBV25-1; a possible D gene is TRBD1 (5 bases). V lost 4 bases, J lost 6 bases, and 18 bases lay in between. The germline V gene has CDR1 MGHDK and CDR2 SYGVNS. The CDR3 extends over 15 amino acids. The CDR3 here is CASSAPRRDFHGYTF. CDR3 nucleotides: TGTGCCAGCAGTGCCCCCCGTCGGGACTTCCATGGCTACACCTTC.

The sample holds one count of this clonotype. The chain links TRBV10-2 to TRBJ2-7, with TRBD1 identical over 11 bases. The CDR3 extends over 17 amino acids. Germline V CDR1 and CDR2: WSHSY, SAAADI. V was pared by 4 bases and J by 3 bases, with 11 bases of the junction left unmatched. The chain's CDR3 is CASSGKVEGQGDYEQYF. The CDR3 DNA is TGCGCCAGCAGTGGAAAGGTAGAGGGACAGGGGGACTACGAGCAGTACTTC.

In its sample, this clonotype was seen a few times. The chain has TRBV29-1 and TRBJ1-5, with D hard to call. Trimming pared 4 bases from V and 4 bases from J, leaving 8 bases between. Germline V gene sequence: CDR1 SQVTM, CDR2 ANQGSEA. CDR3 length: 12 residues. The CDR3 loop is CSVAGVNQPQHF. CDR3 nucleotides: TGCAGCGTTGCAGGAGTAAATCAGCCCCAGCATTTT.

This clonotype has more than one count but fewer than ten. This chain joins TRBV6-5 and TRBJ1-5, with unresolved D. The CDR3 is 13 amino acids. CDR1 is MNHEY, CDR2 SVGAGI, per germline. Trimming pared 7 bases from V and 7 bases from J, leaving 14 bases between. CDR3 residues: CASTMSPDQPQHF. The CDR3 region has the DNA TGTGCCAGCACTATGTCCCCGGACCAGCCCCAGCATTTT.

This chain connects TRBV21-1 to TRBJ2-1; the table names TRBD1, a call not compared with the DNA. TRBV21-1 represents a pseudogene. The CDR3 is 17 amino acids. The CDR3 nucleotides read TGTGCCAGCAGCAAAGGACACGGGGGTGGCTCCTACAATGAGCAGTTCTTC. Translation: CASSKGHGGGSYNEQFF.

V gene TRBV10-3 combines with J gene TRBJ2-3, with 12 bases identical to TRBD2. Germline CDR1 reads ENHRY; CDR2 reads SYGVKD. The CDR3 extends over 21 amino acids. The V and J ends lost 0 bases and 1 base, in that order; junction bases with no gene match: 14. CDR3 loop: CAISESGKTSGRLYGTDTQYF. The CDR3, as DNA: TGTGCCATCAGTGAGTCCGGGAAGACTAGCGGGAGACTCTATGGCACAGATACGCAGTATTTT.

The chain is built from TRBV20-1 and TRBJ2-3, with D possibly being TRBD2 (6 bases). Germline-derived CDR1 and CDR2 are DFQATT and SNEGSKA (reference sequence). The CDR3 has 14 amino acids. The CDR3 loop is CRGGSDWTTDTQYF. The CDR3, as DNA: TGCAGGGGGGGTTCGGACTGGACCACAGATACGCAGTATTTT.

The chain carries TRBV5-1 and TRBJ1-2; no reliable D call. V lost 5 bases to trimming and J lost 7 bases, with 12 bases between them. This CDR3 has 12 residues. In germline, CDR1 is SGHRS, CDR2 YFSETQ. In nucleotides, the CDR3 is TGCGCCAGCAGTGGAGAGGGCCCTGGCTACACCTTC. Residues: CASSGEGPGYTF.